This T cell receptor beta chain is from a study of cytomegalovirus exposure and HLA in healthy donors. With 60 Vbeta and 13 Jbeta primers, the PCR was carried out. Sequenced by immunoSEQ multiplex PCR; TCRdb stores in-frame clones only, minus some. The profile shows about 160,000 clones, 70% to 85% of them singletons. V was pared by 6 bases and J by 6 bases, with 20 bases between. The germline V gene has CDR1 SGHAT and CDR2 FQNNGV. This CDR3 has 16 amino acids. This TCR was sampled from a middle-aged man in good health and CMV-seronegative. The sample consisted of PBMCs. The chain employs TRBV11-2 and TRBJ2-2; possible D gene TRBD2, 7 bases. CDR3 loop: CASRLLGGGVAGELFF. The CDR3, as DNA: TGTGCCAGCAGGCTTTTAGGAGGGGGGGTCGCCGGGGAGCTGTTTTTT.